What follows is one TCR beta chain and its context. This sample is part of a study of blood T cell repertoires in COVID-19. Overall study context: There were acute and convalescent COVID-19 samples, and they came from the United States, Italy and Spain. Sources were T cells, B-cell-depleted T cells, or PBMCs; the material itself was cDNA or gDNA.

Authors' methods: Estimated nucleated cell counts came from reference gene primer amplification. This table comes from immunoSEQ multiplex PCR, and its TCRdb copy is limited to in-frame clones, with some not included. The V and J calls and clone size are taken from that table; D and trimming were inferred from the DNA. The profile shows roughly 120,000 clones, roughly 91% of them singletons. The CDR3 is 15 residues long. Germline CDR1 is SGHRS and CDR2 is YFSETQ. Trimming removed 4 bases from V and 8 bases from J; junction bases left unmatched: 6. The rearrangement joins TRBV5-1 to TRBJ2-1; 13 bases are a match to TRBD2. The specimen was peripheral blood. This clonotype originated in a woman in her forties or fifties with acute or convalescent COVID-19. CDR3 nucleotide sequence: TGCGCCAGCAGCACGAGGACTAGCGGGAGTGATGAGCAGTTCTTC. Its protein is CASSTRTSGSDEQFF.